Presented here are 20 T cell receptor beta chains from one specimen sequenced in a study of blood T cells in healthy people across ages. Sample-barcoded 5' priming and a J-beta primer mix drove a second PCR of roughly 6 to 12 cycles. MiXCR was run by TCRdb on the 5' RACE reads, yielding one entry per CDR3 protein. The data show 1 million to 1.2 million distinct CDR3 sequences, 35% to 40% seen once. Sequenced input: blood. The receptor source for this set is a man aged 18 to 29 in good health.

This rearrangement joins TRBV25-1 to TRBJ2-3; a weak D match, TRBD1 (6 bases). CDR3 length equals 14 residues. V was trimmed by 5 bases and J by 4 bases, leaving 13 bases between them. The germline gives CDR1 MGHDK, CDR2 SYGVNS. CDR3 in DNA: TGTGCCAGCAGTCTTTCAACAGGGTCAGATACGCAGTATTTT. Amino acid sequence: CASSLSTGSDTQYF.

V is TRBV27 and J is TRBJ2-7; the match to TRBD2 covers 9 bases. Trimming removed 8 bases from V and 4 bases from J; junction bases left unmatched: 15. Germline values: CDR1 MNHEY, CDR2 SMNVEV (reference sequence). The CDR3 contains 16 residues. CDR3 in DNA: TGTGCCAGCTCTCATGGTGGGGGACTAGCCTCGTACGAGCAGTACTTC. It is translated as CASSHGGGLASYEQYF.

The rearrangement joins TRBV7-2 to TRBJ1-5, with no clear D. The CDR3 consists of 17 residues. Per germline, CDR1 SGHTA and CDR2 FQGNSA. Trimming stripped 0 bases from V and 2 bases from J, with 14 bases between. The CDR3 DNA reads as TGTGCCAGCAGCTTAGCGAGTGTCGCCCGGGGCAATCAGCCCCAGCATTTT. This sequence encodes CASSLASVARGNQPQHF.

This clonotype appeared a few times. CDR3 sequence reads: CSVEVQGRDYGYTF. The CDR3 region has the DNA TGCAGCGTTGAAGTACAGGGGCGGGACTATGGCTACACCTTC. The chain combines TRBV29-1 with TRBJ1-2; 7 bases line up with TRBD1. With V trimmed by 1 base and J by 3 bases, 5 bases remained unmatched. Looked up from germline, CDR1 is SQVTM and CDR2 is ANQGSEA. The CDR3 loop spans 14 amino acids. Using reference TRBV29-1 and TRBJ1-2 for the parts outside the CDR3, the full variable domain is SAVISQKPSRDICQRGTSLTIQCQVDSQVTMMFWYRQQPGQSLTLIATANQGSEATYESGFVIDKFPISRPNLTFSTLTVSNMSPEDSSIYLCSVEVQGRDYGYTFGSGTRLTVV.

The chain joins TRBV6-5 to TRBJ2-7; D is perhaps TRBD1 (5 bases). CDR1 MNHEY and CDR2 SVGAGI come from the germline V gene. Trimming removed 4 bases from V and 3 bases from J, with 10 bases in between. The CDR3 sequence is 13 residues long. The CDR3 nucleotides read TGTGCCAGCAGTTGGGGCAGGTACTACGAGCAGTACTTC. Its translation: CASSWGRYYEQYF.

The chain carries TRBV12-3 or TRBV12-4 and TRBJ1-1; D uncertain. This CDR3 has 12 residues. V lost 6 bases to trimming and J lost 6 bases, with 11 bases between them. The CDR3 coding sequence is TGTGCCAGCAGCCCTGGGTTAGCTGAAGCTTTCTTT. It encodes CASSPGLAEAFF.

The rearrangement links TRBV4-1 to TRBJ2-3, with D possibly being TRBD1 (7 bases). This CDR3 comprises 15 residues. The ends were cut back, 6 bases at V and 6 bases at J, with 19 bases in the middle. Germline CDR1 is MGHRA and CDR2 is YSYEKL. In DNA form, the CDR3 reads TGCGCCAGCAGAAGCAGGGGGGCGCGAGCGGATACGCAGTATTTT. Residues: CASRSRGARADTQYF.

V gene TRBV12-3 or TRBV12-4 combines with J gene TRBJ2-3, with D perhaps TRBD1 or TRBD2 (5 bases each). V shed 6 bases and J shed 7 bases, with 20 bases lying between them. The CDR3 sequence is 15 residues long. CDR3 loop: CASRRSGPGIHTQYF. CDR3 coding DNA: TGTGCCAGCAGGCGATCGGGACCGGGTATCCATACGCAGTATTTT.

The rearrangement links TRBV27 to TRBJ1-2; TRBD1 aligns across 9 bases. Germline lookup yields CDR1 MNHEY and CDR2 SMNVEV (reference sequence). Trimming removed 4 bases from V and 3 bases from J; junction bases left unmatched: 9. The CDR3 covers 16 residues. The CDR3 sequence is CASSSSTGGADYGYTF. CDR3 sequence (DNA): TGTGCCAGCAGTTCATCCACAGGGGGCGCGGACTATGGCTACACCTTC.

Turning to this clonotype: This may be a read error: a much more frequent sequence differs by one nucleotide. J is TRBJ2-1 and V is TRBV5-6; 10 bases agree with TRBD1. Per the germline V gene, CDR1 is SGHDT and CDR2 is YYEEEE. With 7 bases clipped from V and 6 bases from J, the junction kept 16 bases outside the gene matches. This CDR3 comprises 17 residues. This CDR3 is CASRAFGGQGYCNEQFF. CDR3 DNA sequence: TGTGCCAGCCGAGCTTTCGGGGGACAGGGGTACTGCAATGAGCAGTTCTTC.

The V and J genes are TRBV9 and TRBJ2-4; D possibly matches TRBD1 or TRBD2 (5 bases each). Trimming stripped 4 bases from V and 8 bases from J, with 13 bases between. CDR3 length equals 13 residues. The germline V gene encodes CDR1 SGDLS and CDR2 YYNGEE. DNA for the CDR3: TGTGCCAGCAGCCCCTGGGGGTGGGACATTCAGTACTTC. Protein sequence: CASSPWGWDIQYF. Variable domain in full (rest from reference TRBV9 and TRBJ2-4): DSGVTQTPKHLITATGQRVTLRCSPRSGDLSVYWYQQSLDQGLQFLIQYYNGEERAKGNILERFSAQQFPDLHSELNLSSLELGDSALYFCASSPWGWDIQYFGAGTRLSVL.

The chain combines TRBV4-2 with TRBJ1-1; D remains ambiguous. Per the germline V gene, CDR1 is LGHNA and CDR2 is YNFKEQ. This CDR3 has 14 residues. Deletions cut 0 bases from V and 4 bases from J, with 9 bases between. The CDR3 nucleotides are TGTGCCAGCAGCCAAGATAGTAAAGGCACTGAAGCTTTCTTT. This encodes CASSQDSKGTEAFF.

This clonotype has a handful of counts. This sequence joins TRBV3-1 and TRBJ2-7, with TRBD1 matching over 9 bases. There are 16 residues in the CDR3. The ends lost 4 bases at V and 0 bases at J; junction bases unmatched: 7. Germline lookup yields CDR1 LGHDT and CDR2 YNNKEL (reference sequence). The CDR3 loop reads CASSPTGGTYSYEQYF. The CDR3 DNA reads TGTGCCAGCAGCCCGACAGGGGGTACCTACTCCTACGAGCAGTACTTC.

This clonotype was seen a few times. The chain couples TRBV10-2 to TRBJ1-1; maybe TRBD1 (5 bases). Germline values: CDR1 WSHSY, CDR2 SAAADI. V lost 2 bases, J lost 9 bases, and 10 bases lay in between. This CDR3 contains 12 residues. The CDR3 loop reads CASSEGDLQAFF. The CDR3 bases are TGCGCCAGCAGTGAGGGGGACCTCCAAGCTTTCTTT.

On this clonotype: A much larger clone lies one base from this, so it may be a read error. The chain's CDR3 is CSVVLGQDNEQFF. The CDR3 region has the DNA TGCAGCGTTGTCTTGGGACAAGACAACGAGCAGTTCTTC. This chain links TRBV29-1 with TRBJ2-1; perhaps TRBD1 as D (6 bases). This CDR3 has 13 residues. Germline CDR1 SQVTM, CDR2 ANQGSEA.

This chain uses TRBV7-3 with TRBJ2-3; no clear D gene. This CDR3 comprises 14 residues. Germline CDR1 is SGHTA and CDR2 is FQGTGA. V was clipped by 5 bases and J by 4 bases, with 13 bases between them. The chain's CDR3 is CASSPPGEPDTQYF. In DNA, the CDR3 is TGTGCCAGCAGCCCCCCCGGTGAGCCAGATACGCAGTATTTT.

V usage is TRBV28 and J usage is TRBJ1-6; 8 nucleotides match TRBD1. CDR1 and CDR2 from the germline V gene are MDHEN and SYDVKM. J gave up 0 bases and V 5 bases, and 3 bases lay outside the gene matches. This CDR3 has 16 amino acids. For the CDR3, the DNA is TGTGCCAGCAGTCGACAGGGGAACTCCTATAATTCACCCCTCCACTTT. It is translated as CASSRQGNSYNSPLHF.

Note on this clonotype: Its ends do not fully match the called genes, so a read error is possible. The rearrangement joins TRBV6-5 to TRBJ1-6; TRBD1 is a possible D gene (6 bases). Germline V CDR1 and CDR2: MNHEY, SVGAGI. The CDR3 is made up of 17 amino acids. The DNA for the CDR3 is TGTGCCAGCAGTTACTCGATCCGTCAGGGGTTGAGTTCACCCCCCCACTTT. Protein: CASSYSIRQGLSSPPHF.

The V gene is TRBV29-1, the J gene TRBJ2-1, with a possible D match to TRBD2 (7 bases). V lost 7 bases, J lost 5 bases, and 18 bases lay in between. CDR1 SQVTM and CDR2 ANQGSEA come from the germline V gene. The CDR3 is made up of 14 amino acids. The CDR3 bases are TGCAGCGCATGGGACTCCGGGGGGCACAATGAGCAGTTCTTC. Its protein product is CSAWDSGGHNEQFF.

V is TRBV4-2 and J is TRBJ1-4, with D uncertain. CDR1 is LGHNA and CDR2 is YNFKEQ in the germline V gene. The CDR3 has 14 amino acids. The germline V and J ends were trimmed by 1 base and 7 bases, with 10 bases remaining between them. The CDR3 coding sequence is TGTGCCAGCAGCCAAGGGGAGTCGACTGAAAAACTGTTTTTT. It specifies CASSQGESTEKLFF.